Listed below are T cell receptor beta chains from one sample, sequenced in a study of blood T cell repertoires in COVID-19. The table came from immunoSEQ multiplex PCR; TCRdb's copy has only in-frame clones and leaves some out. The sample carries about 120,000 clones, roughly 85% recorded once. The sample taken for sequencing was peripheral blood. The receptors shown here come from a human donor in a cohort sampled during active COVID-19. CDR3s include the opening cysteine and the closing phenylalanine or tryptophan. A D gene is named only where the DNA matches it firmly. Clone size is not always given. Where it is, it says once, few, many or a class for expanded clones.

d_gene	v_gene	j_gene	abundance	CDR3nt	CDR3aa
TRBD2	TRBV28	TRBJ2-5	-	TGTGCCAGCAGTTTCCTAGGGACTAGCGCGGAGACCCAGTACTTC	CASSFLGTSAETQYF
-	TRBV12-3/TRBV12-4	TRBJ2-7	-	TGTGCCAGCAGCATTACAGGGTTCGAGCAGTACTTC	CASSITGFEQYF
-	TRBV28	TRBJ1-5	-	TGTGCCAGCAGTCAGTTCTCAGGGGCTAATCAGCCCCAGCATTTT	CASSQFSGANQPQHF
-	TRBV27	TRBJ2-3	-	TGTGCCAGCAGCTTCTCTACCGGGGGACCCACAGATACGCAGTATTTT	CASSFSTGGPTDTQYF
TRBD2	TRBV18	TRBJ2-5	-	TGTGCCAGCTCACCTCGACTAGCGGGAGCCGAGACCCAGTACTTC	CASSPRLAGAETQYF
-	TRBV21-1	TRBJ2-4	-	TGTGCCAGCAGCAAAGTACGTTCGTCCTCTCGCGGGCCCAAAAACATTCAGTACTTC	CASSKVRSSSRGPKNIQYF
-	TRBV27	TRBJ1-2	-	TGTGCCAGTAGCAGGGGCCGGATTTATGGCTACACCTTC	CASSRGRIYGYTF
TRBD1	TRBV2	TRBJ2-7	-	TGTGCCAGCAGTGAGGAGACAGGGGTTTACGAGCAGTACTTC	CASSEETGVYEQYF
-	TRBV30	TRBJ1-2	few	TGTGCCTGGAGTCGGGGTAACTATGGCTACACCTTC	CAWSRGNYGYTF
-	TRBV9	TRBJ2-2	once	TGTGCCAGCAGCGTAGAGTCGGTGAACACCGGGGAGCTGTTTTTT	CASSVESVNTGELFF
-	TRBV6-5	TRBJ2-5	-	TGTGCCAGCAGCAGGGGTATTTCGGAGACCCAGTACTTC	CASSRGISETQYF
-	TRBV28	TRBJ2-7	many	TGTGCCAGCAGTTTATTTCCTATTTACGAGCAGTACTTC	CASSLFPIYEQYF
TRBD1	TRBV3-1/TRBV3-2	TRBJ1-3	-	TGTGCCAGCAGCCAAGGACAGGGGGCTCCTGGAAACACCATATATTTT	CASSQGQGAPGNTIYF
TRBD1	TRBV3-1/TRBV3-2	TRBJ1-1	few	TGTGCCAGCAGCCAAAATCCGGGACAGGCGGAAGCTTTCTTT	CASSQNPGQAEAFF
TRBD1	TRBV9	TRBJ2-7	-	TGTGCCAGCAGCGTAGACAGGGGTAGCTACGAGCAGTACTTC	CASSVDRGSYEQYF
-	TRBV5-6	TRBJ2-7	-	TGTGCCAGCAGCTTAGGGCCGAGAGGGTGGGGCGAGCAGTACTTC	CASSLGPRGWGEQYF
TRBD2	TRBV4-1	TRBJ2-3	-	TGCGCCAGCAGCCAAGAGTCTAGCGGGGGGGCAACAGATACGCAGTATTTT	CASSQESSGGATDTQYF
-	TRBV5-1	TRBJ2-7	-	TGCGCCAGCAGCTTCGCCTCGGTCGGAGACGAGCAGTACTTC	CASSFASVGDEQYF
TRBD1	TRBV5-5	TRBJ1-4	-	TGTGCCAGCAGGCCCGACAGGGGGACCGAAAAACTGTTTTTT	CASRPDRGTEKLFF
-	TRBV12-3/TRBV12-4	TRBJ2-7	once	TGTGCCAGCAGTTGGGACATCTCCTACGAGCAGTACTTC	CASSWDISYEQYF
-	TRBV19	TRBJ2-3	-	TGTGCCAGTAGTTTGCGAAGCCACAGCACAGATACGCAGTATTTT	CASSLRSHSTDTQYF
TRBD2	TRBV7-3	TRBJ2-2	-	TGTGCCAGCAGCTCGTTGGGAGGGGTGAACACCGGGGAGCTGTTTTTT	CASSSLGGVNTGELFF